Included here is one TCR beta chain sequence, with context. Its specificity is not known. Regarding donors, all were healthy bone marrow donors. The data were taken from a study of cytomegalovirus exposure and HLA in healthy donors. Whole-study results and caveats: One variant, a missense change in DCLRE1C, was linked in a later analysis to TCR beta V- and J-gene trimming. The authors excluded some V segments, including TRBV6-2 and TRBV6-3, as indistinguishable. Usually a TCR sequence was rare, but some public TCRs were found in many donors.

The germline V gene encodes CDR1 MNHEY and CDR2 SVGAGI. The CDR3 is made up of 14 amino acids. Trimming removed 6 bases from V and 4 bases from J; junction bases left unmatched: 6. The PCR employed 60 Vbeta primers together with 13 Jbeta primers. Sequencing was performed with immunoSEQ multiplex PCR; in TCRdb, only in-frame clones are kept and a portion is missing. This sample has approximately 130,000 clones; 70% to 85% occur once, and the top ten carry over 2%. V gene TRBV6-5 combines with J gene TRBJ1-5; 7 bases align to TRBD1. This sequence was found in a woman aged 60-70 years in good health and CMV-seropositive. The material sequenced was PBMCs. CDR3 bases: TGTGCCAGCAGCCGACAGGGTGGAAATCAGCCCCAGCATTTT. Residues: CASSRQGGNQPQHF.